This entry is about one T cell receptor beta chain. This entry belongs to a study of CD8 T cells in Susac syndrome. CDR3 size: 13 residues. The germline CDR1 and CDR2 sequences are LNHDA and SQIVND (reference sequence). After removal of 7 bases from V and 5 bases from J, the junction contained 7 bases not matched to a gene. With random hexamers, reverse transcription was performed on about 0.5 to 1 ug of RNA. TCR beta CDR3 was amplified by immunoSEQ covering 54 Vbeta and 13 Jbeta. MiXCR, applied by TCRdb to the immunoSEQ multiplex PCR reads, yields one record per CDR3 protein. The data show fewer than 100,000 distinct CDR3 sequences, 75% to 95% seen once.

The clonotype originates from a human donor with multiple sclerosis. This chain connects TRBV19 to TRBJ1-2; 7 bases are shared with TRBD1. Sequenced sample: CD8+ T cells from PBMCs. CDR3 sequence reads: CASNEGARYGYTF. CDR3 coding DNA: TGTGCCAGTAATGAGGGGGCGCGGTATGGCTACACCTTC.